This T cell receptor beta chain was sequenced in a study of T cells in Graves' hyperthyroidism and ophthalmopathy. TCR beta CDR3 sequences were amplified from RNA transcripts. First-round RT-PCR of the TCR CDR3 relied on the HTBI primer set. TCRdb fed the multiplex PCR reads into MiXCR, producing one record per CDR3 protein. The table includes about 760,000 distinct CDR3 sequences, just over 35% detected once. The CDR3 contains 16 residues. V was clipped by 4 bases and J by 2 bases; unmatched bases: 6. Looked up from germline, CDR1 is KGHDR and CDR2 is SFDVKD. The gene calls are TRBV24-1 and TRBJ2-2, with 7 bases that match TRBD1. The receptor was derived from a woman aged 40 to 50 with Graves' hyperthyroidism. The sample was blood. The CDR3 sequence is CATSETRDRNTGELFF. The CDR3 DNA reads as TGTGCCACCAGTGAGACCCGGGACAGAAACACCGGGGAGCTGTTTTTT.